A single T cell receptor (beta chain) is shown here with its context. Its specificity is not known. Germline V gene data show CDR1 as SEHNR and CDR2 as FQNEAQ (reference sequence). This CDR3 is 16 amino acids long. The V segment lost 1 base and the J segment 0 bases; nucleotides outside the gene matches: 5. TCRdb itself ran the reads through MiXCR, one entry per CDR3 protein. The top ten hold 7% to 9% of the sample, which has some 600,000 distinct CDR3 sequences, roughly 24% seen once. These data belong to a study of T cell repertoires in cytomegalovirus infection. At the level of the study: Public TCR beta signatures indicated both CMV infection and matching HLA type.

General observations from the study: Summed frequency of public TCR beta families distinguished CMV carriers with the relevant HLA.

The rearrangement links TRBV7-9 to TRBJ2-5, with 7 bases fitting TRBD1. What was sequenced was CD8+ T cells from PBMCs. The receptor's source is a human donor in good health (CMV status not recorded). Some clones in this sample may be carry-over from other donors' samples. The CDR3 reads CASSLGLGQYQETQYF. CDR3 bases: TGTGCCAGCAGCTTAGGGTTGGGACAGTACCAAGAGACCCAGTACTTC.